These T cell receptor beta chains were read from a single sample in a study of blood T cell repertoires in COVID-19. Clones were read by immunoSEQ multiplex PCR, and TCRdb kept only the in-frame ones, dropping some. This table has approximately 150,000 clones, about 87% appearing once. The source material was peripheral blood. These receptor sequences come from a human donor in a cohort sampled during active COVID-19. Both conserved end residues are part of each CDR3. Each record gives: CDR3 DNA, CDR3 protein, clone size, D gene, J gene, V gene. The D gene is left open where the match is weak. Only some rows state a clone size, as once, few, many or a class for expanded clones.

cdr3_nt: TGTGCCAGCAGCGTTTCTGGACAGGGGGCGTCGGACCTCATGGACGAGCAGTACTTC
cdr3_aa: CASSVSGQGASDLMDEQYF
clone_size: once
d_call: TRBD1
j_call: TRBJ2-7
v_call: TRBV9

cdr3_nt: TGTGCCAGCACCACCTACGATGAAAAACTGTTTTTT
cdr3_aa: CASTTYDEKLFF
clone_size: -
d_call: -
j_call: TRBJ1-4
v_call: TRBV7-9

cdr3_nt: TGTGCCAGCAGTTATGCGGGGCAGCCCCAGCATTTT
cdr3_aa: CASSYAGQPQHF
clone_size: -
d_call: -
j_call: TRBJ1-5
v_call: TRBV6-5

cdr3_nt: TGTGCCAGCAGCGGGCTAGCGGGGGCGAGAGGCTACACCTTC
cdr3_aa: CASSGLAGARGYTF
clone_size: -
d_call: -
j_call: TRBJ1-2
v_call: TRBV2

cdr3_nt: TGTGCCAGCAGCCCGGACAGGGGGTCCTACAATGAGCAGTTCTTC
cdr3_aa: CASSPDRGSYNEQFF
clone_size: -
d_call: TRBD1
j_call: TRBJ2-1
v_call: TRBV7-6

cdr3_nt: TGTGCCAGCAGTTTAGGGGGCCATGAAAGAGCTTTCTTT
cdr3_aa: CASSLGGHERAFF
clone_size: -
d_call: -
j_call: TRBJ1-1
v_call: TRBV12-3/TRBV12-4

cdr3_nt: TGTGCCAGTAGTTCGAATTATGTGGGGGGTAGCAATCAGCCCCAGCATTTT
cdr3_aa: CASSSNYVGGSNQPQHF
clone_size: -
d_call: -
j_call: TRBJ1-5
v_call: TRBV19

cdr3_nt: TGTGCCAGCAGCTCTCGGACAGGAGCCCTCTCTGGGGCCAACGTCCTGACTTTC
cdr3_aa: CASSSRTGALSGANVLTF
clone_size: -
d_call: TRBD1
j_call: TRBJ2-6
v_call: TRBV7-3

cdr3_nt: TGTGCCAGCAACCAGGCCGCGGGCGAAGATGTTAGGTGGAAGGAGACCCAGTACTTC
cdr3_aa: CASNQAAGEDVRWKETQYF
clone_size: -
d_call: -
j_call: TRBJ2-5
v_call: TRBV7-8

cdr3_nt: TGTGCCAGCAGCTTACCCAGCGGGGGGACATCCACCGGGGAGCTGTTTTTT
cdr3_aa: CASSLPSGGTSTGELFF
clone_size: -
d_call: TRBD2
j_call: TRBJ2-2
v_call: TRBV11-2

cdr3_nt: TGCGCCAGCAGCCAAGATCCCAGCGGGGGGACAAAGCAGTACTTC
cdr3_aa: CASSQDPSGGTKQYF
clone_size: once
d_call: TRBD2
j_call: TRBJ2-7
v_call: TRBV4-1

cdr3_nt: TGCGCCAGCGGGGACATTCGCTCCTACAATGAGCAGTTCTTC
cdr3_aa: CASGDIRSYNEQFF
clone_size: -
d_call: -
j_call: TRBJ2-1
v_call: TRBV5-1

cdr3_nt: TGTGCCAGCAGCCAAGCATTATTAGCGGGGGAGCAGTTCTTC
cdr3_aa: CASSQALLAGEQFF
clone_size: -
d_call: TRBD2
j_call: TRBJ2-1
v_call: TRBV4-2

cdr3_nt: TGTGCCAGTAGTATAGACTACAGGGGGCATACTGAAGCTTTCTTT
cdr3_aa: CASSIDYRGHTEAFF
clone_size: -
d_call: TRBD1
j_call: TRBJ1-1
v_call: TRBV19

cdr3_nt: TGTGCCAGCAGCTTAGAAGACTCCGGTGTATCAGATACGCAGTATTTT
cdr3_aa: CASSLEDSGVSDTQYF
clone_size: -
d_call: -
j_call: TRBJ2-3
v_call: TRBV7-8

cdr3_nt: TGTGCCAGCAGCGGTCCGGGACTAGCCTCCTACGAGCAGTACTTC
cdr3_aa: CASSGPGLASYEQYF
clone_size: once
d_call: TRBD2
j_call: TRBJ2-7
v_call: TRBV5-6

cdr3_nt: TGTGCCAGCACCCGGGGGGCACTGTCCAATGAGCAGTTCTTC
cdr3_aa: CASTRGALSNEQFF
clone_size: once
d_call: -
j_call: TRBJ2-1
v_call: TRBV11-2

cdr3_nt: TGCGCCAGTACCGGGACAGGGAGGCACGAGCAGTACTTC
cdr3_aa: CASTGTGRHEQYF
clone_size: -
d_call: TRBD1
j_call: TRBJ2-7
v_call: TRBV5-1

cdr3_nt: TGTGCCAGCAGCGTACACAGGGGCGCAGATACGCAGTATTTT
cdr3_aa: CASSVHRGADTQYF
clone_size: once
d_call: TRBD1
j_call: TRBJ2-3
v_call: TRBV9

cdr3_nt: TGTGCCACCAGCAGTTCTCCGGGACAGGGGGCAAACACTGAAGCTTTCTTT
cdr3_aa: CATSSSPGQGANTEAFF
clone_size: -
d_call: TRBD1
j_call: TRBJ1-1
v_call: TRBV15

cdr3_nt: TGCGCCAGCAGTGGAGGGGACAGGGGTGGCTACACCTTC
cdr3_aa: CASSGGDRGGYTF
clone_size: -
d_call: TRBD1
j_call: TRBJ1-2
v_call: TRBV10-2

cdr3_nt: TGTGCCAGTATGCAAACAGGGGCCAAGCATTTT
cdr3_aa: CASMQTGAKHF
clone_size: -
d_call: TRBD1
j_call: TRBJ1-5
v_call: TRBV19

cdr3_nt: TGTGCCAGCAGTCCCAGGGACAGTTCCCTTTACAATGAGCAGTTCTTC
cdr3_aa: CASSPRDSSLYNEQFF
clone_size: -
d_call: TRBD1
j_call: TRBJ2-1
v_call: TRBV27

cdr3_nt: TGTGCCAGCAGCCCCTGGCAGGTCACCGGGGAGCTGTTTTTT
cdr3_aa: CASSPWQVTGELFF
clone_size: -
d_call: -
j_call: TRBJ2-2
v_call: TRBV7-8

cdr3_nt: TGCGCCAGCAGCGGCGGACTAGCGGGGTCCAATGAGCAGTTCTTC
cdr3_aa: CASSGGLAGSNEQFF
clone_size: -
d_call: TRBD2
j_call: TRBJ2-1
v_call: TRBV5-1

cdr3_nt: TGCGCCAGCAGCGAAGCGGGGGCATTCACTGAAGCTTTCTTT
cdr3_aa: CASSEAGAFTEAFF
clone_size: -
d_call: -
j_call: TRBJ1-1
v_call: TRBV5-1

cdr3_nt: TGTGCCAGCAGCTTAACGGACAGGGATTCTTATGGCTACACCTTC
cdr3_aa: CASSLTDRDSYGYTF
clone_size: -
d_call: TRBD1
j_call: TRBJ1-2
v_call: TRBV11-2

cdr3_nt: TGTGCCAGCAATGATGTGGTGGAGCGGACGAACACCGGGGAGCTGTTTTTT
cdr3_aa: CASNDVVERTNTGELFF
clone_size: -
d_call: -
j_call: TRBJ2-2
v_call: TRBV2

cdr3_nt: TGTGCCAGCAGCTTATTCCAGGGCGATGGCTACACCTTC
cdr3_aa: CASSLFQGDGYTF
clone_size: -
d_call: -
j_call: TRBJ1-2
v_call: TRBV7-2

cdr3_nt: TGTGCCAGCAGCCCCCGGACAGGCATGAACACTGAAGCTTTCTTT
cdr3_aa: CASSPRTGMNTEAFF
clone_size: once
d_call: TRBD1
j_call: TRBJ1-1
v_call: TRBV7-2

cdr3_nt: TGCGCCAGCTGCGCACGGACAGGGGTAGGAAACACCATATATTTT
cdr3_aa: CASCARTGVGNTIYF
clone_size: -
d_call: TRBD1
j_call: TRBJ1-3
v_call: TRBV4-1

cdr3_nt: TGTGCCAGTAGTACCCGGACAGTCCTTCGGATGAACACTGAAGCTTTCTTT
cdr3_aa: CASSTRTVLRMNTEAFF
clone_size: once
d_call: -
j_call: TRBJ1-1
v_call: TRBV19

cdr3_nt: TGCAGTGCTAGAGAGCTAGACGAGCAGTACTTC
cdr3_aa: CSARELDEQYF
clone_size: -
d_call: -
j_call: TRBJ2-7
v_call: TRBV20-1

cdr3_nt: TGCGCCAGCAGCTTGGGACGGGGAAATGAAAAACTGTTTTTT
cdr3_aa: CASSLGRGNEKLFF
clone_size: -
d_call: -
j_call: TRBJ1-4
v_call: TRBV5-1

cdr3_nt: TGTGCCAGCAGCAGTAGATTGTCTAACCAAGAGACCCAGTACTTC
cdr3_aa: CASSSRLSNQETQYF
clone_size: -
d_call: -
j_call: TRBJ2-5
v_call: TRBV7-9

cdr3_nt: TGTGCCAGCAGCGGAAGGACTCCGAATCAGCCCCAGCATTTT
cdr3_aa: CASSGRTPNQPQHF
clone_size: -
d_call: -
j_call: TRBJ1-5
v_call: TRBV2

cdr3_nt: TGTGCCGTCGCGAGGGGGTCCGATACGCAGTATTTT
cdr3_aa: CAVARGSDTQYF
clone_size: once
d_call: -
j_call: TRBJ2-3
v_call: TRBV2

cdr3_nt: TGTGCCAGCAGCGCCCGGGGGACAGGGAACTACGAGCAGTACTTC
cdr3_aa: CASSARGTGNYEQYF
clone_size: -
d_call: TRBD1
j_call: TRBJ2-7
v_call: TRBV5-6

cdr3_nt: TGTGCCAGCAGGGGACAGGCCGGGGGGACCCAGTACTTC
cdr3_aa: CASRGQAGGTQYF
clone_size: -
d_call: TRBD1
j_call: TRBJ2-5
v_call: TRBV6-5

cdr3_nt: TGCAGCGTTGGCCGCGACAGGGGTGGAAACACTGAAGCTTTCTTT
cdr3_aa: CSVGRDRGGNTEAFF
clone_size: -
d_call: TRBD1
j_call: TRBJ1-1
v_call: TRBV29-1